The source of this TCR beta chain is a study of blood T cell repertoires in COVID-19. The wider study: The United States, Italy and Spain supplied acute and convalescent COVID-19 samples.

In its sample, this clone was seen a few times. Ages ranged from 18 to 89 years, with residence in about 23 US areas. Cohort placement rested on clinical history that participants reported themselves. During the 2 weeks before they entered the study, exposed participants had met someone with a PCR-confirmed or clinician-diagnosed COVID-19 case. Germline CDR1 reads MGHRA; CDR2 reads YSYEKL. V was cut by 0 bases and J by 7 bases, with 9 bases left in between. The CDR3 has 14 amino acids. The protocol was immunoSEQ multiplex PCR, while the TCRdb copy is restricted to in-frame clones and leaves out a portion. The data show approximately 380,000 clones, approximately 90% seen once.

The specimen sequenced was PBMCs or T cells enriched from blood (not recorded which). The receptor comes from a woman between 40 and 55 years old who had been exposed to COVID-19. The V gene is TRBV4-1, the J gene TRBJ2-2; tentatively, D is TRBD1 (5 bases). CDR3 residues: CASSQDAGLGELFF. The CDR3 DNA is TGCGCCAGCAGCCAAGATGCAGGGCTCGGGGAGCTGTTTTTT.